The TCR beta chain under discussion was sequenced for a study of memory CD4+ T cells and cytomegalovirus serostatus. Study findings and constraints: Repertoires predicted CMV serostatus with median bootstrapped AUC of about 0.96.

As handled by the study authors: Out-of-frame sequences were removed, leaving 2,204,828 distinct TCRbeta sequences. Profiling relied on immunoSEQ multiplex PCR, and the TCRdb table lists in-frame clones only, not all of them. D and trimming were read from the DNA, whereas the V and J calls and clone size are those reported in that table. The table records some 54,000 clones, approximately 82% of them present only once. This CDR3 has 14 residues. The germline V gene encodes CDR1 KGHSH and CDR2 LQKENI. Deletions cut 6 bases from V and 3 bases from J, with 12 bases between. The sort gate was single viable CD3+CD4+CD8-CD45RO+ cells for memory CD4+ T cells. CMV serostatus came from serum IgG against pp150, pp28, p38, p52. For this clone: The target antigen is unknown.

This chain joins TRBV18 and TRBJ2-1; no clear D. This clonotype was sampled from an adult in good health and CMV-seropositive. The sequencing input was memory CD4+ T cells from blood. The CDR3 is CASSSISGYNEQFF. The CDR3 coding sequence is TGTGCCAGCTCCTCGATATCCGGCTACAATGAGCAGTTCTTC.